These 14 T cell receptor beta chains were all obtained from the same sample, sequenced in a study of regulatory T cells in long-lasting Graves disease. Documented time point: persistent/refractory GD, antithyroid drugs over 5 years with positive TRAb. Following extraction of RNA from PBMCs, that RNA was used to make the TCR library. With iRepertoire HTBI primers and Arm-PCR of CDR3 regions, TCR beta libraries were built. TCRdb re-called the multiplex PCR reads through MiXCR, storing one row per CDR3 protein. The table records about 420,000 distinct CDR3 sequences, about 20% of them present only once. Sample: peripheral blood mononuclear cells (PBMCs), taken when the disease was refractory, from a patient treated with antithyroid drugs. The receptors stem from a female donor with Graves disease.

The CDR3 sequence is CASSGTTGRYEQYF. The CDR3 DNA reads TGTGCCAGTAGTGGAACGACGGGCAGATACGAGCAGTACTTC. This rearrangement joins TRBV19 to TRBJ2-7; D not resolved. Looked up from germline, CDR1 is LNHDA and CDR2 is SQIVND (reference sequence). V was shortened by 5 bases and J by 4 bases, with 15 bases between the two germline ends. The CDR3 consists of 14 residues.

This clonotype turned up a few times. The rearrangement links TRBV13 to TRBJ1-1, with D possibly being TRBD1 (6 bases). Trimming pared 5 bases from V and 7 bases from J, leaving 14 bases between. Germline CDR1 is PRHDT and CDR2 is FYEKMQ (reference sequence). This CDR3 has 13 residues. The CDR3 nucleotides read TGTGCCAGCAGCCCATCAGGGGCGCATGAAGCTTTCTTT. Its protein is CASSPSGAHEAFF.

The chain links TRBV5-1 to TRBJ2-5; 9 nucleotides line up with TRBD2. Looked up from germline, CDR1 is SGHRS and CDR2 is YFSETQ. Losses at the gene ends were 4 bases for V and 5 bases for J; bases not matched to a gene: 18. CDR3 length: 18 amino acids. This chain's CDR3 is CASSESAGGPSSWETQYF. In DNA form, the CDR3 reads TGCGCCAGCAGCGAAAGTGCGGGAGGGCCGTCCTCCTGGGAGACCCAGTACTTC.

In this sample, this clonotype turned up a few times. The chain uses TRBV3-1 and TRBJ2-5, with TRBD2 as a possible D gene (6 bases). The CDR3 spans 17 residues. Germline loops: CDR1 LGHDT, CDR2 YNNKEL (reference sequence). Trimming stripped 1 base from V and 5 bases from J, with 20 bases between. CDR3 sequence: CASSQVPQRVTRETQYF. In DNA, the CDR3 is TGTGCCAGCAGCCAAGTTCCCCAGCGGGTAACCCGGGAGACCCAGTACTTC.

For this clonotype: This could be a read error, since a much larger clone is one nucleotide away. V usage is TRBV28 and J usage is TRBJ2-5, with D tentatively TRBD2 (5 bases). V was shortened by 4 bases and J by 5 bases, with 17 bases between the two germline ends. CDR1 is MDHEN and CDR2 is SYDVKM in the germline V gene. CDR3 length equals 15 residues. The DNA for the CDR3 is TGTGCCAGCAGTTCCCGGGGAATGGCCCGGGAGACCCAGTACTTC. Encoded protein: CASSSRGMARETQYF.

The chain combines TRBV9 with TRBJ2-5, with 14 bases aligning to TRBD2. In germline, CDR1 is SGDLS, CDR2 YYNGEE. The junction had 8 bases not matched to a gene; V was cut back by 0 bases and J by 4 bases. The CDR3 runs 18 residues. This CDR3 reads CASSVGPGTSGRRETQYF. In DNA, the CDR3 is TGTGCCAGCAGCGTAGGACCCGGGACTAGCGGGAGAAGAGAGACCCAGTACTTC.

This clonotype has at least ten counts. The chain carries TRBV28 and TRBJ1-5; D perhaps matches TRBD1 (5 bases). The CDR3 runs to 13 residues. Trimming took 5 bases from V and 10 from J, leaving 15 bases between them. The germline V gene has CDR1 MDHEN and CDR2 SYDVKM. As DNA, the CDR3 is TGTGCCAGCAGTGGGAGGGGCGGGACCCCCCAGCATTTT. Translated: CASSGRGGTPQHF. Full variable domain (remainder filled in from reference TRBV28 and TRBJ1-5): DVKVTQSSRYLVKRTGEKVFLECVQDMDHENMFWYRQDPGLGLRLIYFSYDVKMKEKGDIPEGYSVSREKKERFSLILESASTNQTSMYLCASSGRGGTPQHFGDGTRLSIL.

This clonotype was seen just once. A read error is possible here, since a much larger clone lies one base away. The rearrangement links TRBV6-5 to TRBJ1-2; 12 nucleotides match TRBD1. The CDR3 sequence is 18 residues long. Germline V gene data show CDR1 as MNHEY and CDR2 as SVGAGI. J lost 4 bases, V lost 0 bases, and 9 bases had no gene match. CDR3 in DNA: TGTGCCAGCAGTTACTCGGGACAGGGGGCCAGTTTTAGCTATGGCTACACCTTC. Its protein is CASSYSGQGASFSYGYTF.

CDR3 loop: CASSKGLAADYEQYF. The CDR3 nucleotides are TGTGCCAGCAGCAAGGGACTAGCGGCCGACTACGAGCAGTACTTC. The chain uses TRBV7-2 and TRBJ2-7, with 11 nucleotides matching TRBD2. The CDR3 contains 15 residues. With 5 bases clipped from V and 3 bases from J, the junction kept 6 bases outside the gene matches. Germline V gene data show CDR1 as SGHTA and CDR2 as FQGNSA. The variable domain in full, with the rest retrieved from reference TRBV7-2 and TRBJ2-7, is GAGVSQSPSNKVTEKGKDVELRCDPISGHTALYWYRQSLGQGLEFLIYFQGNSAPDKSGLPSDRFSAERTGGSVSTLTIQRTQQEDSAVYLCASSKGLAADYEQYFGPGTRLTVT.

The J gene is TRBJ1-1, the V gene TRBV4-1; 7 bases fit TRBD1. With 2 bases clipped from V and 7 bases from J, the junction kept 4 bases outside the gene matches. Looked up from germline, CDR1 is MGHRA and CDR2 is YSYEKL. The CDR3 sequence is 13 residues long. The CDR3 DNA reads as TGCGCCAGCAGCCAACCAGGACAGGTTGAAGCTTTCTTT. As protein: CASSQPGQVEAFF.

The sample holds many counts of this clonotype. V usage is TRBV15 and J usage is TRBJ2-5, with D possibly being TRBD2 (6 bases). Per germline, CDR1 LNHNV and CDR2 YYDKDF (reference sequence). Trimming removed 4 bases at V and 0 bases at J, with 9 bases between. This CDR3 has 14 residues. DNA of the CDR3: TGTGCCACCAGCACCCGGACTAACCAAGAGACCCAGTACTTC. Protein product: CATSTRTNQETQYF.

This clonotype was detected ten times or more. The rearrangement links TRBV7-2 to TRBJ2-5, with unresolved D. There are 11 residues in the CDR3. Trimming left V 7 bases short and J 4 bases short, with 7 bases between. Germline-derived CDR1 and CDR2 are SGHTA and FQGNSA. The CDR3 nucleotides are TGTGCCAGCACTAACGGAGAGACCCAGTACTTC. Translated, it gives CASTNGETQYF.

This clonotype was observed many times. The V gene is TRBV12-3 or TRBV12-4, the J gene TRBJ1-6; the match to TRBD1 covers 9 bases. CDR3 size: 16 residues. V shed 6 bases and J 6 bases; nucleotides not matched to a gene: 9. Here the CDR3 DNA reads TGTGCCAGCAGGTTCACCGGACAGGGGTTTAATTCACCCCTCCACTTT. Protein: CASRFTGQGFNSPLHF.

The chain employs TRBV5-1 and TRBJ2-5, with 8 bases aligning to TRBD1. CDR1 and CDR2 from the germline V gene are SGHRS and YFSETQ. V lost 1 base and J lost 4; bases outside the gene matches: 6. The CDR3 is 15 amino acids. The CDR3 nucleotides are TGCGCCAGCAGCTTGTCGTCAGGGGGCCGAGAGACCCAGTACTTC. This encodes CASSLSSGGRETQYF.